The 2 T cell receptor beta chains listed next were all sequenced from one sample in a study of blood T cell repertoires in COVID-19. Assay used: immunoSEQ multiplex PCR; TCRdb lists only in-frame clones, some missing. The sample lists 160,000 or so clones; approximately 88% were seen once. Specimen: peripheral blood. All receptors derive from a man aged 55 to 69 with acute or convalescent COVID-19.

V usage is TRBV27 and J usage is TRBJ2-5, with a weak D call TRBD2 (6 bases). The germline gives CDR1 MNHEY, CDR2 SMNVEV (reference sequence). The V gene lost 2 bases and the J gene lost 9 bases, with 16 bases spanning the gap. The CDR3 extends over 14 amino acids. CDR3 protein: CASSLTSGWEAQYF. DNA for the CDR3: TGTGCCAGCAGTTTAACTTCGGGCTGGGAGGCCCAGTACTTC.

This chain uses TRBV7-9 with TRBJ1-4; 9 nucleotides agree with TRBD1. The CDR3 has 16 residues. Trimming removed 4 bases from V and 8 bases from J; junction bases left unmatched: 11. Looked up from germline, CDR1 is SEHNR and CDR2 is FQNEAQ (reference sequence). This CDR3 reads CASSSPWDRVGEKLFF. The CDR3, as DNA: TGTGCCAGCAGCTCGCCCTGGGACAGGGTTGGAGAAAAACTGTTTTTT.